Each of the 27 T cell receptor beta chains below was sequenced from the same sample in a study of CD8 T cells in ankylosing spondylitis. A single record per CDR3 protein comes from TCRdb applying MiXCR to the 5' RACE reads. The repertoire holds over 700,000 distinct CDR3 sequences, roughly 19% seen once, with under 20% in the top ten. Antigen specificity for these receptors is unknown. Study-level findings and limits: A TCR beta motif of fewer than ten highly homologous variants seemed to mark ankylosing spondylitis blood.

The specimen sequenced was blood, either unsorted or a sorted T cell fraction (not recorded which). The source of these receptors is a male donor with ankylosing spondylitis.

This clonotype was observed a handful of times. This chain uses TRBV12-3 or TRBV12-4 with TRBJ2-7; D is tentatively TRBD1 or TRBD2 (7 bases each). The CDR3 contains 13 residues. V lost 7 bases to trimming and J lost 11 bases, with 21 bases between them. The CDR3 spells CASTPGGALAKYF. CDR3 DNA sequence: TGTGCCAGCACTCCAGGGGGGGCCCTTGCTAAGTACTTC.

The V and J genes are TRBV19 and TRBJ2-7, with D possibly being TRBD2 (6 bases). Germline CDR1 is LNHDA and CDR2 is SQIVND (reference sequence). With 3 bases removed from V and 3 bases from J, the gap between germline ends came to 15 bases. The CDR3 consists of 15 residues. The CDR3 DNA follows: TGTGCCAGTAGTATGGGACGGGACTTTCTCTACGAGCAGTACTTC. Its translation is CASSMGRDFLYEQYF.

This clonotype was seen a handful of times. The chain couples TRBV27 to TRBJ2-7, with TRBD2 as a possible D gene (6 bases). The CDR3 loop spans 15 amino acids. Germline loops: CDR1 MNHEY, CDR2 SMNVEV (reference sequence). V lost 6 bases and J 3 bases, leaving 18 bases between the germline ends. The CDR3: CASRRTGVGLYEQYF. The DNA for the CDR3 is TGTGCCAGCAGGAGAACGGGGGTCGGGCTCTACGAGCAGTACTTC.

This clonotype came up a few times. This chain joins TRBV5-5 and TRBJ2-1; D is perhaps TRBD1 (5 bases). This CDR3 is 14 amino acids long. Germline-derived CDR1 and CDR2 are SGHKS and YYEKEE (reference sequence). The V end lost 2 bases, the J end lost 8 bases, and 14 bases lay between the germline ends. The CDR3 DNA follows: TGTGCCAGCAGCTTACCGACAGCCCGGGATGAGCAGTTCTTC. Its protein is CASSLPTARDEQFF. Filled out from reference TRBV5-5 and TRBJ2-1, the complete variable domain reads DAGVTQSPTHLIKTRGQQVTLRCSPISGHKSVSWYQQVLGQGPQFIFQYYEKEERGRGNFPDRFSARQFPNYSSELNVNALLLGDSALYLCASSLPTARDEQFFGPGTRLTVL.

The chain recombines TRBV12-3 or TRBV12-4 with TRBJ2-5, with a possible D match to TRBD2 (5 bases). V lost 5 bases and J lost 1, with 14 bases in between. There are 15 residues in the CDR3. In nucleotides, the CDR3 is TGTGCCAGCAGTCCCCATCCCGGACTCCAAGAGACCCAGTACTTC. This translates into CASSPHPGLQETQYF.

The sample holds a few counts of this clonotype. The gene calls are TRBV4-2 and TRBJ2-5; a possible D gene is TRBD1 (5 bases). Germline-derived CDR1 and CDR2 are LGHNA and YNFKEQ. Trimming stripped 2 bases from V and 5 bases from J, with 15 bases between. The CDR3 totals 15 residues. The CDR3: CASSQRGGLEETQYF. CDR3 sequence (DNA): TGTGCCAGCAGCCAAAGGGGTGGGCTGGAGGAGACCCAGTACTTC.

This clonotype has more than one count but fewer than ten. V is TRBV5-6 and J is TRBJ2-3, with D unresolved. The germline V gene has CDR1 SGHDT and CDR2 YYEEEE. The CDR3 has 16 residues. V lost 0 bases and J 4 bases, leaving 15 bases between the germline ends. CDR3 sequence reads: CASSLESARLADTQYF. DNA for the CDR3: TGTGCCAGCAGCTTGGAGTCGGCAAGGTTAGCAGATACGCAGTATTTT.

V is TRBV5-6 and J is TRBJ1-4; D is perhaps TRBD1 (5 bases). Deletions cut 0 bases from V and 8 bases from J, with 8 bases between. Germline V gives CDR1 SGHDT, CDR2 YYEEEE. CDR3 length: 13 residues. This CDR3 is CASSLARGEKLFF. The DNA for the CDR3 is TGTGCCAGCAGCTTGGCTAGGGGAGAAAAACTGTTTTTT. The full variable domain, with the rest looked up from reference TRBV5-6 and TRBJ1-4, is DAGVTQSPTHLIKTRGQQVTLRCSPKSGHDTVSWYQQALGQGPQFIFQYYEEEERQRGNFPDRFSGHQFPNYSSELNVNALLLGDSALYLCASSLARGEKLFFGSGTQLSVL.

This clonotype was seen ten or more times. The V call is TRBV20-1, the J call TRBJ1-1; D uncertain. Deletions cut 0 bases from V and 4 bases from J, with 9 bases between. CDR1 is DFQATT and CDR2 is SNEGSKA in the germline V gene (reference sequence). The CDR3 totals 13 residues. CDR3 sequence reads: CSARDLGSTEAFF. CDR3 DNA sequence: TGCAGTGCTAGAGATCTCGGGAGCACTGAAGCTTTCTTT.

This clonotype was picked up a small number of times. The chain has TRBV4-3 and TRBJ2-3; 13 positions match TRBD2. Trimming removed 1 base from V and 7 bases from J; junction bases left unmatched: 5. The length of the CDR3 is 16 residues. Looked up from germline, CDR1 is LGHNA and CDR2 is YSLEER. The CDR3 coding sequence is TGCGCCAGCAGCCAAGTTTCGGGACTAGCGGGATATACGCAGTATTTT. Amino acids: CASSQVSGLAGYTQYF.

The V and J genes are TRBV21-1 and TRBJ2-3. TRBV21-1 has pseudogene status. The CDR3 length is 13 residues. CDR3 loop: CASSKGAPDTQYF. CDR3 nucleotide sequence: TGTGCCAGCAGCAAAGGGGCTCCAGATACGCAGTATTTT.

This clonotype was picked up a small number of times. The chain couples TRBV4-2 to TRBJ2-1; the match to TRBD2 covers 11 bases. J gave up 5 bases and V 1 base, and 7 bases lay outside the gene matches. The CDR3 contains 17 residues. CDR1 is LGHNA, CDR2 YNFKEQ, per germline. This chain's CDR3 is CASSQVFSGGVNNEQFF. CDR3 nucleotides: TGTGCCAGCAGCCAAGTTTTTAGCGGGGGGGTAAACAATGAGCAGTTCTTC.

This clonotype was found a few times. The CDR3 loop reads CASRVEVDSPLHF. The CDR3 nucleotides read TGTGCCAGCCGCGTGGAGGTGGATTCACCCCTCCACTTT. This sequence joins TRBV2 and TRBJ1-6, with D unresolved. The V gene lost 8 bases and the J gene lost 8 bases, with 13 bases spanning the gap. Germline V gene data show CDR1 as SNHLY and CDR2 as FYNNEI. The CDR3 spans 13 residues.

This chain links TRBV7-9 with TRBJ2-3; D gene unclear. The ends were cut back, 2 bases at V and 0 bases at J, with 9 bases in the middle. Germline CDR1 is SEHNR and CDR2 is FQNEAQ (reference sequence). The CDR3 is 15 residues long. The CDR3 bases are TGTGCCAGCAGCTTATCTACTCCTAGCACAGATACGCAGTATTTT. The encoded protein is CASSLSTPSTDTQYF.

DNA of the CDR3: TGTGCCAGCAGCCCATCGATTACAGGGCGAGGGTCACCCCTCCACTTT. This gives the protein CASSPSITGRGSPLHF. This chain connects TRBV12-3 or TRBV12-4 to TRBJ1-6; a weak D match, TRBD1 (6 bases). This CDR3 has 16 amino acids. Deletions cut 6 bases from V and 10 bases from J, with 22 bases between.

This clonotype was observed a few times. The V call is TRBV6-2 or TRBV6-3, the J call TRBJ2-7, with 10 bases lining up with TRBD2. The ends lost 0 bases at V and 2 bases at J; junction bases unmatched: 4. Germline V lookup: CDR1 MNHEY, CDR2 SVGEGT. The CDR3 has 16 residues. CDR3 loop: CASSYSLLAGAYEQYF. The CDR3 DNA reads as TGTGCCAGCAGTTACTCGTTGCTAGCGGGAGCCTACGAGCAGTACTTC.

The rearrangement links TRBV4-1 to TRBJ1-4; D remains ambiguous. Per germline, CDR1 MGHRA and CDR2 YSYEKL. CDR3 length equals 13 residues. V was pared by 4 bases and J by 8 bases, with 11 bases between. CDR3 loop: CASSRIRGEKLFF. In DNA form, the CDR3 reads TGCGCCAGCAGCCGAATTAGAGGGGAAAAACTGTTTTTT.

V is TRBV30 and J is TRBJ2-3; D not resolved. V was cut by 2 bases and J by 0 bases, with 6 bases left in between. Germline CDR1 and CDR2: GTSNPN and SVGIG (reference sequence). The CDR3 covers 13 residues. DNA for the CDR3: TGTGCCTGGAGTCTACGTAGCACAGATACGCAGTATTTT. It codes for CAWSLRSTDTQYF.

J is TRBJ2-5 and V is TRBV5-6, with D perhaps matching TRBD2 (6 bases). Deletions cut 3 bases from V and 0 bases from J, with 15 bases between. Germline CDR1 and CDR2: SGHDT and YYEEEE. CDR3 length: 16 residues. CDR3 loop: CASSSIADPYQETQYF. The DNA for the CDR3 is TGTGCCAGCAGCTCCATAGCGGACCCGTACCAAGAGACCCAGTACTTC. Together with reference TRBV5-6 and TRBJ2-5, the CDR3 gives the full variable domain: DAGVTQSPTHLIKTRGQQVTLRCSPKSGHDTVSWYQQALGQGPQFIFQYYEEEERQRGNFPDRFSGHQFPNYSSELNVNALLLGDSALYLCASSSIADPYQETQYFGPGTRLLVL.

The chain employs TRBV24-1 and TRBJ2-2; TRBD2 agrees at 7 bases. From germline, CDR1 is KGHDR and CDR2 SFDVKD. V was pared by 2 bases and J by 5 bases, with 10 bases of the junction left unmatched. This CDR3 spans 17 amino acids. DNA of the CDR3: TGTGCCACCAGTGATTCACCAGGGAGGGCGAGGACCGGGGAGCTGTTTTTT. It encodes CATSDSPGRARTGELFF.

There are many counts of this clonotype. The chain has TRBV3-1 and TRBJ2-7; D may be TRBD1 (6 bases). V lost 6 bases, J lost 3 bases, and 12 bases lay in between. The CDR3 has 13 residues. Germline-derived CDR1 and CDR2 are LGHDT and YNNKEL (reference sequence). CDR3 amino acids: CASSQGHLYEQYF. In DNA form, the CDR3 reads TGTGCCAGCAGTCAGGGACACCTCTACGAGCAGTACTTC.

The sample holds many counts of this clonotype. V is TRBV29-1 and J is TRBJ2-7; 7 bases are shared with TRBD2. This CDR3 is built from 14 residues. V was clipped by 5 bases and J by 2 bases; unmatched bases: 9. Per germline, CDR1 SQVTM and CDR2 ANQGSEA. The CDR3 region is CSVFREGKPYEQYF. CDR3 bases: TGCAGCGTTTTTAGGGAGGGGAAACCCTACGAGCAGTACTTC.

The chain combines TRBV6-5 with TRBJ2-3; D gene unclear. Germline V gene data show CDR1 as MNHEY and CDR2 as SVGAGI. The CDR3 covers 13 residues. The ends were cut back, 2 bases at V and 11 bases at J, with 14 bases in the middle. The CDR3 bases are TGTGCCAGCAGTTACAAGGCGAACATAGGGCAGTATTTT. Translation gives CASSYKANIGQYF.

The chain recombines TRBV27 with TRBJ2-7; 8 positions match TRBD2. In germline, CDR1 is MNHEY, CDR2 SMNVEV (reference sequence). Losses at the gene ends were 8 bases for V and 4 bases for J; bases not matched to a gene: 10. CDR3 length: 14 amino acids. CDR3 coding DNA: TGTGCCAGCTCGCCGGGACTAGTAATTTACGAGCAGTACTTC. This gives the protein CASSPGLVIYEQYF.

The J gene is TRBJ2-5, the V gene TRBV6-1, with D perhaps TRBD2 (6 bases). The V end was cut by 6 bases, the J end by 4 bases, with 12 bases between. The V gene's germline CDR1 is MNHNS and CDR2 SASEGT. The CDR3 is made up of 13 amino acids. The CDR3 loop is CASSQAGLETQYF. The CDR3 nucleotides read TGTGCCAGCAGCCAAGCGGGTTTAGAGACCCAGTACTTC.

CDR3 protein: CASSRGRSYNEQFF. The CDR3 DNA reads TGTGCCAGCAGTCGGGGACGATCCTACAATGAGCAGTTCTTC. The chain has TRBV27 and TRBJ2-1, with D tentatively TRBD1 or TRBD2 (5 bases each). Looked up from germline, CDR1 is MNHEY and CDR2 is SMNVEV (reference sequence). The V end was cut by 5 bases, the J end by 1 base, with 9 bases between. The CDR3 extends over 14 amino acids.

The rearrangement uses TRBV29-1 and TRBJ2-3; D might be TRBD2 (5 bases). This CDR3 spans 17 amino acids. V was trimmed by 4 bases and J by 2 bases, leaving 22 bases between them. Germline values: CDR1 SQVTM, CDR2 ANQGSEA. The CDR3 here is CSVVVRFGAVNTDTQYF. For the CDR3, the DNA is TGCAGCGTTGTAGTGCGGTTTGGAGCGGTCAACACAGATACGCAGTATTTT.